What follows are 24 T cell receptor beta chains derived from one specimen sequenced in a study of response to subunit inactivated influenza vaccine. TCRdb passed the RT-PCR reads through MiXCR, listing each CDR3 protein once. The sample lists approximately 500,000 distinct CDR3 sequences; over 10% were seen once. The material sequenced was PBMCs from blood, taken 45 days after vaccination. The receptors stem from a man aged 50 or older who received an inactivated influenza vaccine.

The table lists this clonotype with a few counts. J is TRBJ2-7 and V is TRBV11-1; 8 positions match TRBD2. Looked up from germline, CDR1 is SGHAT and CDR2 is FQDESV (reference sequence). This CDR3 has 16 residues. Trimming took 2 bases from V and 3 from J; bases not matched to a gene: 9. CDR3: CASSLLFREGLYEQYF. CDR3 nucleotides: TGTGCCAGCAGCTTACTCTTCCGGGAGGGCCTCTACGAGCAGTACTTC.

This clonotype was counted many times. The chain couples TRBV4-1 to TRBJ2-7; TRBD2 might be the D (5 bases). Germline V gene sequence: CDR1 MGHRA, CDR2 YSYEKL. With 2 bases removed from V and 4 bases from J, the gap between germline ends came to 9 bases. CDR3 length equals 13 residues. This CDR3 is CASSQFEGYEQYF. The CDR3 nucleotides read TGCGCCAGCAGCCAATTTGAGGGATACGAGCAGTACTTC.

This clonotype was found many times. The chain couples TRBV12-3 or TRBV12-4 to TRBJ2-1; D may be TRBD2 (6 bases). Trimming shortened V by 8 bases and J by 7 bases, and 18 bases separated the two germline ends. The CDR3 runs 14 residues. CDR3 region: CASGLIGRRNEQFF. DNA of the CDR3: TGTGCCAGCGGATTAATCGGGAGAAGGAATGAGCAGTTCTTC.

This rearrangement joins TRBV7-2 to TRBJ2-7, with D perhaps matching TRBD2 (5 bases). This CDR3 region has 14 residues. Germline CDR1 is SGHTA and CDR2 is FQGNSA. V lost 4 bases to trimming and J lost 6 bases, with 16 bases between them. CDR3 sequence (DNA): TGTGCCAGCAGCTCTAGCCCGGGAAGCCTCGAGCAGTACTTC. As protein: CASSSSPGSLEQYF. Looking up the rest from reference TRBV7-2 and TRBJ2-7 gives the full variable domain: GAGVSQSPSNKVTEKGKDVELRCDPISGHTALYWYRQSLGQGLEFLIYFQGNSAPDKSGLPSDRFSAERTGGSVSTLTIQRTQQEDSAVYLCASSSSPGSLEQYFGPGTRLTVT.

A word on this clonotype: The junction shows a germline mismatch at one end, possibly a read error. The CDR3 spells CASRGTDNSPLHF. The DNA for the CDR3 is TGTGCAAGCAGAGGGACAGATAATTCACCCCTCCACTTT. The genes are TRBV2 and TRBJ1-6; TRBD1 aligns across 7 bases. This CDR3 comprises 13 residues. The germline V gene has CDR1 SNHLY and CDR2 FYNNEI. The variable domain in full, with the rest retrieved from reference TRBV2 and TRBJ1-6, is EPEVTQTPSHQVTQMGQEVILRCVPISNHLYFYWYRQILGQKVEFLVSFYNNEISEKSEIFDDQFSVERPDGSNFTLKIRSTKLEDSAMYFCASRGTDNSPLHFGNGTRLTVT.

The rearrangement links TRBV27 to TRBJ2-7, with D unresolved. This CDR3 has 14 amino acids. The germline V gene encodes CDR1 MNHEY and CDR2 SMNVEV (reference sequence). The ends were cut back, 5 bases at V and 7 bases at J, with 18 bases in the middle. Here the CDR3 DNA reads TGTGCCAGCAGTCCCAGTTGGGTAACCCTAGAGCAGTACTTC. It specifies CASSPSWVTLEQYF.

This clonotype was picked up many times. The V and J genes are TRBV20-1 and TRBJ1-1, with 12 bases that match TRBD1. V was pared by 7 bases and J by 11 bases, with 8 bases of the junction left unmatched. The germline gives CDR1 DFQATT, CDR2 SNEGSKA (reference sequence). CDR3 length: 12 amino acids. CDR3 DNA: TGCAGTGTGAGGGACAGGGGGCTCTCTGCTTTCTTT. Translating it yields CSVRDRGLSAFF.

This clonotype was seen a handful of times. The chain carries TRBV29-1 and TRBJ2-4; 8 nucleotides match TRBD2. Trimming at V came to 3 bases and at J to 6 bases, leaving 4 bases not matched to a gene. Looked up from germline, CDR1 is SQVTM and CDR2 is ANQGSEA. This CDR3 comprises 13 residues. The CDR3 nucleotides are TGCAGCGTTGAGCGGAGCGGGGGAAACATTCAGTACTTC. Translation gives CSVERSGGNIQYF.

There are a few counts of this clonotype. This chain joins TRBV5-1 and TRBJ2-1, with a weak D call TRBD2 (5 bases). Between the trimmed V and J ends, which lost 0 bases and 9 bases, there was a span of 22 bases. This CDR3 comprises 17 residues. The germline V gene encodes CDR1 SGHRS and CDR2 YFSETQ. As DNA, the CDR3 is TGCGCCAGCAGCTTGGGGTCGGGAAGAATGATAGGCGGTGAGCAGTTCTTC. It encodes CASSLGSGRMIGGEQFF.

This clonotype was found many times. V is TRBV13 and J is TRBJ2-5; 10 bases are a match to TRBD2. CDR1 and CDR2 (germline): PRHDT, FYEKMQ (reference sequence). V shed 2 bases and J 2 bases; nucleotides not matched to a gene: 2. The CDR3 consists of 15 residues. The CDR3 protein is CASSLSSGSQETQYF. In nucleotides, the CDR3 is TGTGCCAGCAGCTTATCTAGCGGGAGTCAAGAGACCCAGTACTTC.

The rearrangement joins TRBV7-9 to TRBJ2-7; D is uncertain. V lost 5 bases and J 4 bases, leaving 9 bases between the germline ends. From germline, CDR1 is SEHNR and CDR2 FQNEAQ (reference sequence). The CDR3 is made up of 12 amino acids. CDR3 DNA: TGTGCCAGCAGCCCCATTGGGTACGAGCAGTACTTC. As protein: CASSPIGYEQYF.

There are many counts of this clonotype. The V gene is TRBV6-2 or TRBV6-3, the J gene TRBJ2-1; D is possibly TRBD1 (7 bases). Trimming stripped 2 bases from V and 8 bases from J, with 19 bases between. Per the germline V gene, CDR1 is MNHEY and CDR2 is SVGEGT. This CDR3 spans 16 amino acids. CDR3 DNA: TGTGCCAGCAGTTACGAAGTCGGGAGAGGGGGCGATGAGCAGTTCTTC. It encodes CASSYEVGRGGDEQFF.

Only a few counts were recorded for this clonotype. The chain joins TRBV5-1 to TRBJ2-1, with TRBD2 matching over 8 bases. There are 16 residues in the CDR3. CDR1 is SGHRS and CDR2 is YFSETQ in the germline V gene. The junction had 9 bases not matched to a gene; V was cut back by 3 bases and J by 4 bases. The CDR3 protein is CASSWSNSGEYNEQFF. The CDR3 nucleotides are TGCGCCAGCAGCTGGTCTAATAGCGGGGAATACAATGAGCAGTTCTTC. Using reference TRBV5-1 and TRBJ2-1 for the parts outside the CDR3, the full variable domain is KAGVTQTPRYLIKTRGQQVTLSCSPISGHRSVSWYQQTPGQGLQFLFEYFSETQRNKGNFPGRFSGRQFSNSRSEMNVSTLELGDSALYLCASSWSNSGEYNEQFFGPGTRLTVL.

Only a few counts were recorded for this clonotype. In DNA form, the CDR3 reads TGTGCCAGCAGCCCAGGGACTAGCGGGAGGGTTTTCTACAATGAGCAGTTCTTC. Translation: CASSPGTSGRVFYNEQFF. This sequence joins TRBV5-6 and TRBJ2-1; the match to TRBD2 covers 16 bases. J was trimmed by 3 bases and V by 4 bases; bases with no gene match: 7. Per germline, CDR1 SGHDT and CDR2 YYEEEE. The CDR3 spans 18 residues. Full variable domain (remainder filled in from reference TRBV5-6 and TRBJ2-1): DAGVTQSPTHLIKTRGQQVTLRCSPKSGHDTVSWYQQALGQGPQFIFQYYEEEERQRGNFPDRFSGHQFPNYSSELNVNALLLGDSALYLCASSPGTSGRVFYNEQFFGPGTRLTVL.

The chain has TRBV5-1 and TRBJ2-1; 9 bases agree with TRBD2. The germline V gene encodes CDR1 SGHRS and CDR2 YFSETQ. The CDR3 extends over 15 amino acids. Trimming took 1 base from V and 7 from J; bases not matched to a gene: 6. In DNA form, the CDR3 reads TGCGCCAGCAGCTTGTCAAGCGGGGGGCAGAATGAGCAGTTCTTC. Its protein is CASSLSSGGQNEQFF. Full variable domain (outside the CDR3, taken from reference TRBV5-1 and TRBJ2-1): KAGVTQTPRYLIKTRGQQVTLSCSPISGHRSVSWYQQTPGQGLQFLFEYFSETQRNKGNFPGRFSGRQFSNSRSEMNVSTLELGDSALYLCASSLSSGGQNEQFFGPGTRLTVL.

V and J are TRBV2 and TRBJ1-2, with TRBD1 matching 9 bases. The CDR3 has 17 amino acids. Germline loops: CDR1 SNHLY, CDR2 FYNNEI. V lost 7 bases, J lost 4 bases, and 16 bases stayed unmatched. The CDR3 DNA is TGTGCCAGCAACTTAGTCCCGGGACAGGGTCGGGTCTATGGCTACACCTTC. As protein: CASNLVPGQGRVYGYTF.

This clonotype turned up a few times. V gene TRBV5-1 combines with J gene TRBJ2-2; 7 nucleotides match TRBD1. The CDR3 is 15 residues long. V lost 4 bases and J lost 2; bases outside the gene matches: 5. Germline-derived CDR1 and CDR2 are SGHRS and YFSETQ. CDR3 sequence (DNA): TGCGCCAGCAGCATAGGGACAGCTAACACCGGGGAGCTGTTTTTT. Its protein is CASSIGTANTGELFF.

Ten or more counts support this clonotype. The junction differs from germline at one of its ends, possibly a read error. This chain's CDR3 is CASSLDSSYNEQFF. The CDR3 DNA is TGTGCCAGCAGTTTAGACAGCTCCTACAATGAGCAGTTCTTC. V and J are TRBV5-1 and TRBJ2-1, with D possibly matching TRBD1 (5 bases). Germline values: CDR1 SGHRS, CDR2 YFSETQ. The CDR3 is 14 amino acids.

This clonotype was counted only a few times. CDR3 region: CASSLDMSSYEQYF. The CDR3 DNA reads as TGTGCCAGCAGTCTAGACATGAGCTCCTACGAGCAGTACTTC. This chain connects TRBV6-1 to TRBJ2-7, with D unresolved. This CDR3 region has 14 residues. In germline, CDR1 is MNHNS, CDR2 SASEGT. Trimming pared 5 bases from V and 0 bases from J, leaving 11 bases between.

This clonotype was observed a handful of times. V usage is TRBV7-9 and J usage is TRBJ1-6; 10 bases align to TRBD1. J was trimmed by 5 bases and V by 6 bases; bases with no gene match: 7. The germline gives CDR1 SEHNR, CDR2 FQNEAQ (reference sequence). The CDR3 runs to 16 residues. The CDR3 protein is CASRHLGQGDNSPLHF. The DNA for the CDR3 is TGTGCCAGCAGACACCTCGGACAGGGGGATAATTCACCCCTCCACTTT.

Here the CDR3 reads CASSSVSGTYEQYF. CDR3 nucleotides: TGTGCCAGCAGCTCCGTTAGCGGAACCTACGAGCAGTACTTC. The V and J genes are TRBV7-2 and TRBJ2-7; D is perhaps TRBD2 (6 bases). Germline V lookup: CDR1 SGHTA, CDR2 FQGNSA. V lost 4 bases and J lost 2, with 12 bases in between. CDR3 length: 14 residues.

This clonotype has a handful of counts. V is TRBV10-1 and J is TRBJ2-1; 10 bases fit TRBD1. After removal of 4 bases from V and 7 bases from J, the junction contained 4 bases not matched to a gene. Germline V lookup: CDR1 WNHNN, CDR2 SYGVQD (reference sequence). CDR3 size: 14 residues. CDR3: CASSARQGANEQFF. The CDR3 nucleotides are TGCGCCAGCAGTGCTCGACAGGGGGCTAATGAGCAGTTCTTC.

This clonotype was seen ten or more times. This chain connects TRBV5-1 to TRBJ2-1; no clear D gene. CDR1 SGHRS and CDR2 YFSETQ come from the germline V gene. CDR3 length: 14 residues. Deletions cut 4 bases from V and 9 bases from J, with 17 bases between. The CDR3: CASSPGRGEGEQFF. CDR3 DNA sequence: TGCGCCAGCAGCCCAGGCCGTGGGGAAGGTGAGCAGTTCTTC.

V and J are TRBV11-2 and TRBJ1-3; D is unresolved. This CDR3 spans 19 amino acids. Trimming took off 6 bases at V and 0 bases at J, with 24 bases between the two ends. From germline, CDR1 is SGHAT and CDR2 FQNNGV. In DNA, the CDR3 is TGTGCCAGCAGTCAAGTAGGGCCGAGTTCTGCCTTCTCTGGAAACACCATATATTTT. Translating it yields CASSQVGPSSAFSGNTIYF.